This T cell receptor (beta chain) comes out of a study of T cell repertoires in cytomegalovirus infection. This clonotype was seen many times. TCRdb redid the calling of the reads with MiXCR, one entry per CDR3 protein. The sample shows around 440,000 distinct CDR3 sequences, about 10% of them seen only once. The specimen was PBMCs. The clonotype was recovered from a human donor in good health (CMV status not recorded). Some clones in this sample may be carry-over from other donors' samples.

The CDR3 region is CASSQEPKTNTGELFF. CDR3 nucleotides: TGTGCCAGCAGCCAAGAACCGAAAACGAACACCGGGGAGCTGTTTTTT. The rearrangement joins TRBV4-2 to TRBJ2-2; D is unclear. Between the trimmed V and J ends, which lost 0 bases and 0 bases, there was a span of 8 bases. The CDR3 has 16 amino acids. Germline V gene sequence: CDR1 LGHNA, CDR2 YNFKEQ.